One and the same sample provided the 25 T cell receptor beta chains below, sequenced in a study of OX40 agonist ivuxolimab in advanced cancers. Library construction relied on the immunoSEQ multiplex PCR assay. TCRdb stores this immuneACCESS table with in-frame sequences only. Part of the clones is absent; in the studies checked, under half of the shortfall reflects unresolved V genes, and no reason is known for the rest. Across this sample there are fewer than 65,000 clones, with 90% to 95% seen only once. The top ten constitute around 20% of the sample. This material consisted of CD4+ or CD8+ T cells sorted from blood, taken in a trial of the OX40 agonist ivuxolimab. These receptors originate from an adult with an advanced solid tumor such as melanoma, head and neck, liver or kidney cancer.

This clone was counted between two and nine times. In nucleotides, the CDR3 is TGTGCCAGCAGTCCGTCGACAGGGTCAGGATTTGGCTACACCTTC. Protein product: CASSPSTGSGFGYTF. J is TRBJ1-2 and V is TRBV27; the match to TRBD1 covers 7 bases. The CDR3 runs to 15 residues. Germline V gene data show CDR1 as MNHEY and CDR2 as SMNVEV (reference sequence). V was pared by 5 bases and J by 7 bases, with 13 bases of the junction left unmatched.

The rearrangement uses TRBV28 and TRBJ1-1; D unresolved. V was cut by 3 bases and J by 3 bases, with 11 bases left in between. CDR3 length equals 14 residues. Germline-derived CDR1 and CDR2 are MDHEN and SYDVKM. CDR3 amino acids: CASSFSERDTEAFF. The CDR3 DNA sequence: TGTGCCAGCAGTTTCTCCGAACGGGACACTGAAGCTTTCTTT.

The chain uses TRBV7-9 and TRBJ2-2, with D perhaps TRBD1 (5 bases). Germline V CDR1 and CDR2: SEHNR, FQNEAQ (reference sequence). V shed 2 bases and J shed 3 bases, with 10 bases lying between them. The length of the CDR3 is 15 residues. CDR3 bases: TGTGCCAGCAGCTTATTCCAGGGCTACACCGGGGAGCTGTTTTTT. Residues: CASSLFQGYTGELFF. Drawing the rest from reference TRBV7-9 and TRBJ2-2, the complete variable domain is DTGVSQNPRHKITKRGQNVTFRCDPISEHNRLYWYRQTLGQGPEFLTYFQNEAQLEKSRLLSDRFSAERPKGSFSTLEIQRTEQGDSAMYLCASSLFQGYTGELFFGEGSRLTVL.

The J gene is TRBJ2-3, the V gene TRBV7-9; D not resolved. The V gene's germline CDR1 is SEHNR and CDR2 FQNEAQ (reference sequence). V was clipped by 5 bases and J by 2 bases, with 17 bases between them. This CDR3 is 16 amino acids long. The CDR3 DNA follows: TGTGCCAGCAGCCCTAGTGGCGACGGCCTCACAGATACGCAGTATTTT. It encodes CASSPSGDGLTDTQYF.

CDR3 sequence: CASSQFTVDNYGYTF. The CDR3 DNA follows: TGCGCCAGCAGCCAATTTACGGTGGATAACTATGGCTACACCTTC. The chain couples TRBV4-1 to TRBJ1-2; no definite D call. The V end lost 2 bases, the J end lost 1 base, and 11 bases lay between the germline ends. The CDR3 runs 15 residues. Per germline, CDR1 MGHRA and CDR2 YSYEKL.

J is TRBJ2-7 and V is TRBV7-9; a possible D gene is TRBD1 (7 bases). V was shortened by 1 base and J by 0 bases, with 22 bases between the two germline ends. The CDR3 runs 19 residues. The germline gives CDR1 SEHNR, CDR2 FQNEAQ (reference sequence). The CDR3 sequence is CASSLELGQWGTGSYEQYF. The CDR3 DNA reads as TGTGCCAGCAGCTTAGAGTTGGGACAGTGGGGGACTGGCTCCTACGAGCAGTACTTC.

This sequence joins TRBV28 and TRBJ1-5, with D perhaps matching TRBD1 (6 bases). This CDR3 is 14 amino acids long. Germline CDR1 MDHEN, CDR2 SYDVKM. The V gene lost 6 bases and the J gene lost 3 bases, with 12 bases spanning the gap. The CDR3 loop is CASRGWTDNQPQHF. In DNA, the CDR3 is TGTGCCAGCAGGGGTTGGACAGACAATCAGCCCCAGCATTTT.

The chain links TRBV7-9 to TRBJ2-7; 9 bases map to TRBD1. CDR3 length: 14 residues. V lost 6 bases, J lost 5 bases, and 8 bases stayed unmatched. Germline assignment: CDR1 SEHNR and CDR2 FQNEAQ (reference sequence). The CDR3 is CASRSGTGSHEQYF. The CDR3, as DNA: TGTGCCAGCAGGTCCGGGACAGGGAGCCACGAGCAGTACTTC.

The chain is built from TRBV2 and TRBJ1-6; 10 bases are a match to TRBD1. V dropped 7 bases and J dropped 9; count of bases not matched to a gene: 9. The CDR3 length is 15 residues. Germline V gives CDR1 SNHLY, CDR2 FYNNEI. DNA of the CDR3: TGTGCCAGCACCGAAGGGGACAGGGGTGCTTCACCCCTCCACTTT. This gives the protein CASTEGDRGASPLHF.

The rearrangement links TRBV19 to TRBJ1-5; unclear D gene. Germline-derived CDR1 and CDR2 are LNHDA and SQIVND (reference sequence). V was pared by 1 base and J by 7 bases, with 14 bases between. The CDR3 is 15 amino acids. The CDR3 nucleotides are TGTGCCAGTAGTATAGTATTGGGTTCGGGGCAGCCCCAGCATTTT. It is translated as CASSIVLGSGQPQHF.

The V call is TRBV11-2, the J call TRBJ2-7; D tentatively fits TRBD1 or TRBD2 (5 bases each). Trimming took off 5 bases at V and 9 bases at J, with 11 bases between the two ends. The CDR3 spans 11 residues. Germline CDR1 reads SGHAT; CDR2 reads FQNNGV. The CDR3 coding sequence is TGTGCCAGCAGCGGGGGATCCGGGCAGTACTTC. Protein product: CASSGGSGQYF.

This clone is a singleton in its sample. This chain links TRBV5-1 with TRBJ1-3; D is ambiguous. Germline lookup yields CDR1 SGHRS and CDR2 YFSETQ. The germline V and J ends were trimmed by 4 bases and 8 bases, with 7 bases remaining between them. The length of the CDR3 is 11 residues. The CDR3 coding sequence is TGCGCCAGCAGCCCAGGTGACACCATATATTTT. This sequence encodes CASSPGDTIYF.

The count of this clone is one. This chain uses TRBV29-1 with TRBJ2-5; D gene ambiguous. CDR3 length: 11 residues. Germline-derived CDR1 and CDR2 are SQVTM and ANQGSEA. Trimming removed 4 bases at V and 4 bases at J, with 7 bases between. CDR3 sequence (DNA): TGCAGCGTTGTTATTCTAGAGACCCAGTACTTC. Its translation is CSVVILETQYF.

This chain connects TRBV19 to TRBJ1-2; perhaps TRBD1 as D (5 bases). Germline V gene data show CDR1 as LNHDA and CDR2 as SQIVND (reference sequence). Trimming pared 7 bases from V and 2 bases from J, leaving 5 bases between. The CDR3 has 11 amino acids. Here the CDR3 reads CASKGNYGYTF. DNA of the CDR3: TGTGCCAGTAAGGGGAACTATGGCTACACCTTC.

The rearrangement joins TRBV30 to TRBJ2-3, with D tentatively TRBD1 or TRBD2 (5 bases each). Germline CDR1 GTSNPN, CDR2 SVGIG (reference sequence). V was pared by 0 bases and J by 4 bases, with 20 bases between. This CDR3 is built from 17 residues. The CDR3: CAWSVPQSVLGADTQYF. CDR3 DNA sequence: TGTGCCTGGAGTGTACCCCAGTCCGTATTGGGGGCAGATACGCAGTATTTT.

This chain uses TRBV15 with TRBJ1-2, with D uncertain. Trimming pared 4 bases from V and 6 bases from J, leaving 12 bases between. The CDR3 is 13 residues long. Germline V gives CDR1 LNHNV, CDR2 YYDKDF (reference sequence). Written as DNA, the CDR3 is TGTGCCACCAGCATCGCAGGTATAGATGGCTACACCTTC. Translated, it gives CATSIAGIDGYTF.

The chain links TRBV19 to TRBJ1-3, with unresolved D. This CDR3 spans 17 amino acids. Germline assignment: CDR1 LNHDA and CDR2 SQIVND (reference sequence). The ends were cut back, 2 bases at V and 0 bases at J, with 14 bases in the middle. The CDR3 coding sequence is TGTGCCAGTAGTATACAACCAGCAACCGTCTCTGGAAACACCATATATTTT. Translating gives CASSIQPATVSGNTIYF. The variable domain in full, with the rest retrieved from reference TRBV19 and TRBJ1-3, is DGGITQSPKYLFRKEGQNVTLSCEQNLNHDAMYWYRQDPGQGLRLIYYSQIVNDFQKGDIAEGYSVSREKKESFPLTVTSAQKNPTAFYLCASSIQPATVSGNTIYFGEGSWLTVV.

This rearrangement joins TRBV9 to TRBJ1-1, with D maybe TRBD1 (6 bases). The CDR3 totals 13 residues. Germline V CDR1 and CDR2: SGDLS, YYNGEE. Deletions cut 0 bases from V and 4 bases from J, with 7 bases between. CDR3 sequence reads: CASSVGGATEAFF. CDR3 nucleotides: TGTGCCAGCAGCGTAGGGGGGGCCACTGAAGCTTTCTTT.

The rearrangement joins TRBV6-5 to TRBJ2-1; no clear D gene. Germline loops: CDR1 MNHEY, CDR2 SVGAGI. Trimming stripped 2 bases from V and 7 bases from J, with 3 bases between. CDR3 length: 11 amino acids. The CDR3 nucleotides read TGTGCCAGCAGTTACGGTAATGAGCAGTTCTTC. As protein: CASSYGNEQFF.

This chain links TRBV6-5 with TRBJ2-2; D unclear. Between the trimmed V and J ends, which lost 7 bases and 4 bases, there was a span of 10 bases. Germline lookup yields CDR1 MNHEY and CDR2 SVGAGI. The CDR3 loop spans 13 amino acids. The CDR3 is CASNQMGTGELFF. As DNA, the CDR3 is TGTGCCAGCAATCAAATGGGCACCGGGGAGCTGTTTTTT.

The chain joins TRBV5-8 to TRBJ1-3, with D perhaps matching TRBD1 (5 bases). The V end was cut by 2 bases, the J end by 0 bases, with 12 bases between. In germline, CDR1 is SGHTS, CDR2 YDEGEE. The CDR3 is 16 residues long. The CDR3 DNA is TGTGCCAGCAGCTTCGCTCGGGGCTACTCTGGAAACACCATATATTTT. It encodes CASSFARGYSGNTIYF.

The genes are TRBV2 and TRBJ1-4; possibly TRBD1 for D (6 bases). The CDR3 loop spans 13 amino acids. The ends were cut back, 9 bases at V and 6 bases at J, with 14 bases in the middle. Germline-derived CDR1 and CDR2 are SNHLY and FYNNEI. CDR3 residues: CASGGGPDEKLFF. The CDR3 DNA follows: TGTGCCAGTGGGGGGGGCCCTGATGAAAAACTGTTTTTT.

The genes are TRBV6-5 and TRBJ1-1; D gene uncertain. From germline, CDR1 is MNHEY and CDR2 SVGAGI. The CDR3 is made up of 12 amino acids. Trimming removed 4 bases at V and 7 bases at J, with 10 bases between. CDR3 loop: CASSSGPGEAFF. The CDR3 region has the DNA TGTGCCAGCAGTTCTGGGCCGGGTGAAGCTTTCTTT.

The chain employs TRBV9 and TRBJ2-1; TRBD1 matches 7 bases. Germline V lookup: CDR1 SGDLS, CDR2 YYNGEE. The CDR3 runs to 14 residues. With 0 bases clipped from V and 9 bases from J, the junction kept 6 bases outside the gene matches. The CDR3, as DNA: TGTGCCAGCAGCGTAGAGGGGGCAGCCGGTGAGCAGTTCTTC. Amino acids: CASSVEGAAGEQFF.

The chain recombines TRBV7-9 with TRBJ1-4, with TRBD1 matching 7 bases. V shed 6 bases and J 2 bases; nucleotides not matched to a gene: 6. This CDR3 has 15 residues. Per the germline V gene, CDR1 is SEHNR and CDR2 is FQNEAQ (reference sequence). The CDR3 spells CASRRGTETNEKLFF. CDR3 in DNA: TGTGCCAGCAGACGGGGGACAGAGACTAATGAAAAACTGTTTTTT.